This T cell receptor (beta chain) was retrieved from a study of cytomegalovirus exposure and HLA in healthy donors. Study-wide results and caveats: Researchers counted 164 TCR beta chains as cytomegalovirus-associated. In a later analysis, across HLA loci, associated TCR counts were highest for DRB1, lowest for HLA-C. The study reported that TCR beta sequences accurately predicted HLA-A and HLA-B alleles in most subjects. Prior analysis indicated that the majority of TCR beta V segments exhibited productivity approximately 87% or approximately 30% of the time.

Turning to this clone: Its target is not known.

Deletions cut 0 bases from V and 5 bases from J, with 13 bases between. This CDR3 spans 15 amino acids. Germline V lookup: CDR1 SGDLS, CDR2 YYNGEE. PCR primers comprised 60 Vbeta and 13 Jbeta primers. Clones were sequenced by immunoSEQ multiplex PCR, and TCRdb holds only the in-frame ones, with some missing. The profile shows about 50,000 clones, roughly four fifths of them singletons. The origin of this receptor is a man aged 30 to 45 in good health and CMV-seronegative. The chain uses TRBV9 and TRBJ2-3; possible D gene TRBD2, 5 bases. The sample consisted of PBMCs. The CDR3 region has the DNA TGTGCCAGCAGCGTAGTAGCGTCTTCAGTAGATACGCAGTATTTT. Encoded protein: CASSVVASSVDTQYF.